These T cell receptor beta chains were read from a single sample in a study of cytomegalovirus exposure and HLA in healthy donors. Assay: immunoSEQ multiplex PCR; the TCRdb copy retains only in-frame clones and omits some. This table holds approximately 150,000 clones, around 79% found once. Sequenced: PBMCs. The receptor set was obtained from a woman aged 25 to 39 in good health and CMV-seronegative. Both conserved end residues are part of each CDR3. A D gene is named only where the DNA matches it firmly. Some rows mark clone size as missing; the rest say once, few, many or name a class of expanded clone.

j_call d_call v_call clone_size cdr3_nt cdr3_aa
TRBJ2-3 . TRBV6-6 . TGTGCCAGCAGTCCGTCGAGTCGCGCAGATACGCAGTATTTT CASSPSSRADTQYF
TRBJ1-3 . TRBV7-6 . TGTGCCAGCAGTAGGGGTCCTACCTATGGAAACACCATATATTTT CASSRGPTYGNTIYF
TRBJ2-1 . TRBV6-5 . TGTGCCAGCAGGCAGGGGGGAGGTGAGCAGTTCTTC CASRQGGGEQFF
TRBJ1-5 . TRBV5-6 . TGTGCCAGCAGCTTAGGCTGGGTGACAGCAAATCAGCCCCAGCATTTT CASSLGWVTANQPQHF
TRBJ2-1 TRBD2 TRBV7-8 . TGTGCCAGCCGTTTAAGCGGGGGTAATGAGCAGTTCTTC CASRLSGGNEQFF
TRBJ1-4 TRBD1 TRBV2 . TGTGCCACCAAGGACAGGGTCTACGAAAAACTGTTTTTT CATKDRVYEKLFF
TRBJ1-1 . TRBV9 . TGTGCCAGCAGCGCAGCAGGAACAGGTGAAGCTTTCTTT CASSAAGTGEAFF
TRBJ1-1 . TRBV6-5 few TGTGCCAGCAGTTACCCTGGATCGCCAGGCACTGAAGCTTTCTTT CASSYPGSPGTEAFF
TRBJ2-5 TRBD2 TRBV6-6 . TGTGCCAGCAGTTCGGGACTAGCGGGGACGACCCAGTACTTC CASSSGLAGTTQYF
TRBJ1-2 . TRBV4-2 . TGTGCCAGCAGCCAAGGGGCCTCCTATGGCTACACCTTC CASSQGASYGYTF
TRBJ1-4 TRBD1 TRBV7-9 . TGTGCCAGCAGTCTATACGGACAGGGGGACTCTAATGAAAAACTGTTTTTT CASSLYGQGDSNEKLFF
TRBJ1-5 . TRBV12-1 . TGTGCCAGCAGCTTACCGGGACAGGGGGCGAGGAGCAATCAGCCCCAGCATTTT CASSLPGQGARSNQPQHF
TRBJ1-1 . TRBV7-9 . TGTGCCAGCAGCGGGGGGGATAAGAGGACTGAAGCTTTCTTT CASSGGDKRTEAFF
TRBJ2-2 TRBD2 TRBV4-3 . TGCGCCAGCAGCCAAGGAGAAGCGGGGCCGACGAACACCGGGGAGCTGTTTTTT CASSQGEAGPTNTGELFF
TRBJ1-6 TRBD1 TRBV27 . TGTGCCAGCAGGGAACAGGGGTATAATTCACCCCTCCACTTT CASREQGYNSPLHF
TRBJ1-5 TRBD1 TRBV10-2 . TGCGCCAGCAGTGAGGGGACAGGCAATCAGCCCCAGCATTTT CASSEGTGNQPQHF
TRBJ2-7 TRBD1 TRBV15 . TGTGCCACCAGCAGAGAGACAGGGATATTTCCCTACGAGCAGTACTTC CATSRETGIFPYEQYF
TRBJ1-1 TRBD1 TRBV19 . TGTGCCAGTAGTCCACAGGGGTTCACTGAAGCTTTCTTT CASSPQGFTEAFF
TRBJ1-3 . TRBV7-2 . TGTGCCAGCAGCCTCCAGGGAAACACCATATATTTT CASSLQGNTIYF
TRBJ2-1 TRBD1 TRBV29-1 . TGCAGCGTTGACTTATCCAGGGGGAATGAGCAGTTCTTC CSVDLSRGNEQFF
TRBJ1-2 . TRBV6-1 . TGTGCCAGCAGTGAAGCTCCAGATTATGGCTACACCTTC CASSEAPDYGYTF
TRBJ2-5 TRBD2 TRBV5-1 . TGCGCCAGCAGCTTGGCGGGGATGCGGGGGGCCGGGGAGACCCAGTACTTC CASSLAGMRGAGETQYF
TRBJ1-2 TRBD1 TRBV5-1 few TGCGCCAGCAGCTTGGCCGGAGGACAGGGTTATGGCTACACCTTC CASSLAGGQGYGYTF
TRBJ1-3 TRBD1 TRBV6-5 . TGTGCCAGCAGCCTGGGACAGGGGAGTGGAAACACCATATATTTT CASSLGQGSGNTIYF
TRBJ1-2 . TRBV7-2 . TGTGCCACCGCCCCTGGACACCTCCGCTATGGCTACACCTTC CATAPGHLRYGYTF
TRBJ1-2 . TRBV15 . TGTGCCACCTCGGGCCTCAAAACAGGGAGTTACACCTTC CATSGLKTGSYTF
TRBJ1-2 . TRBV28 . TGTGCCAGCAGTTCCCCGAGGGGACTTAACTATGGCTACACCTTC CASSSPRGLNYGYTF
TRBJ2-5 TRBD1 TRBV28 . TGTGCCAGCAGTTTGGGACAGGGCAAAATAGGGGAGACCCAGTACTTC CASSLGQGKIGETQYF
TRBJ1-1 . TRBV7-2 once TGTGCCAGCAGCCCACCGGGCACCAGGGTGAACACTGAAGCTTTCTTT CASSPPGTRVNTEAFF
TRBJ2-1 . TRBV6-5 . TGTGCCAGCAGTTACTTAGGGACACAGGGAGATGAGCAGTTCTTC CASSYLGTQGDEQFF
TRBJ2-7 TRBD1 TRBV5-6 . TGTGCCAGCAGTCCCGGGACAGGGAGGAGGTACGAGCAGTACTTC CASSPGTGRRYEQYF
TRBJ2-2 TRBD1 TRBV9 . TGTGCCAGCAGCAGAACGACAGGGGCCCTAAGCACCGGGGAGCTGTTTTTT CASSRTTGALSTGELFF
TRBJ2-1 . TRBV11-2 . TGTGCCAGCAGCTTTCTAGCCTACAATGAGCAGTTCTTC CASSFLAYNEQFF
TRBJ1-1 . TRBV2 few TGTGCCAGCAACGAACAGGGACCTACGCCTGAAGCTTTCTTT CASNEQGPTPEAFF
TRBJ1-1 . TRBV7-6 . TGTGCCAGCAGGGAACAGGGGAACACTGAAGCTTTCTTT CASREQGNTEAFF
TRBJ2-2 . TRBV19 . TGTGCCAGTAGTATCCCCTGGAACACCGGGGAGCTGTTTTTT CASSIPWNTGELFF
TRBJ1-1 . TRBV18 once TGTGCCAGCTCACCGGTTCCAGGGTCGGCCACTGAAGCTTTCTTT CASSPVPGSATEAFF
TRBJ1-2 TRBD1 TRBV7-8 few TGTGCCAGCAGCTTAGGGACGGACAGGCTGGTCGGCTACACCTTC CASSLGTDRLVGYTF
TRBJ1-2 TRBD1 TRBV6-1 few TGTGCCAGCAGTGATGTAGTCGGACAGGCAGATGGCTACACCTTC CASSDVVGQADGYTF
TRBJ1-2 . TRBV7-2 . TGTGCCAGCAACACGGACGGAGACCAGGGCTATGGCTACACCTTC CASNTDGDQGYGYTF
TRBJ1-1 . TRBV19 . TGTGCCAGTAGTATAGTAGGGGTCGCGCCCACTGAAGCTTTCTTT CASSIVGVAPTEAFF
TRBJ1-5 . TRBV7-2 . TGTGCCAGCAGCTTATCGCCAGGGTCCCTTCAGCCCCAGCATTTT CASSLSPGSLQPQHF
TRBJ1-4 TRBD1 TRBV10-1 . TGCGCCAGCAGCCGAGACAGGGGTGGCGAAAAACTGTTTTTT CASSRDRGGEKLFF
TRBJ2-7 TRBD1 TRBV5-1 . TGCGCCAGCAGCCCAGAGGGACAGGGGCTGGGCGAGCAGTACTTC CASSPEGQGLGEQYF
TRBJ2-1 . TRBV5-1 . TGCGCCAGCAGCATGGGGCCGGGGGACAATGAGCAGTTCTTC CASSMGPGDNEQFF